This T cell receptor beta chain was sequenced for a study of T cells in Graves' hyperthyroidism and ophthalmopathy. Amplification of TCR beta CDR3 regions was performed using RNA transcripts as template. HTBI primers were used for first-round RT-PCR of the TCR CDR3. TCRdb analysed the multiplex PCR reads with MiXCR anew, one entry per CDR3 protein. The table includes 500,000 to 800,000 distinct CDR3 sequences, 13% to 15% detected once. The CDR3 is 16 residues long. Germline V gene lookup returns CDR1 SGHTA and CDR2 FQGNSA. V shed 1 base, J shed 4 bases, and the junction held 8 bases outside the gene matches. Study results and limitations: It was a median 6.5 months before onset that the model predicted ophthalmopathy. Blood also carried most thyroid clonotypes expanded above 0.001.

This clonotype was found many times. Its antigen is still unknown. Clinical symptoms, serum thyroxine and TRAb, thyroid ultrasound and orbital computed tomography together formed the diagnostic basis. This receptor was identified in a woman aged 50 to 60 with Graves' ophthalmopathy. This chain joins TRBV7-2 and TRBJ2-5; 8 positions agree with TRBD1. Sequences were obtained from blood. As DNA, the CDR3 is TGTGCCAGCAGCTTAGGAGGACAGGGTGCTGGAGAGACCCAGTACTTC. Protein product: CASSLGGQGAGETQYF. Combining the CDR3 with reference TRBV7-2 and TRBJ2-5 gives the whole variable domain GAGVSQSPSNKVTEKGKDVELRCDPISGHTALYWYRQSLGQGLEFLIYFQGNSAPDKSGLPSDRFSAERTGGSVSTLTIQRTQQEDSAVYLCASSLGGQGAGETQYFGPGTRLLVL.